The count of the clone carrying this T cell receptor beta chain is one. The antigen is undetermined. This record comes from a study of vaccination effects on CD4 cells after COVID-19. Looking at the study overall: The second dose preceded post-vaccine samples by a median of 72 days.

Study-wide findings and caveats: Infection- and vaccine-induced clones contracted markedly late after vaccination.

The V gene end was trimmed by 8 bases and the J gene end by 2 bases; junction bases not matched to a gene: 7. The CDR3 has 15 residues. CDR1 is SGHRS, CDR2 YFSETQ, per germline. TCRdb keeps only in-frame clones here, not all; method: immunoSEQ multiplex PCR. The table shows tens of thousands of clones, with about 80% occurring only once. ViraFEST assay sequencing came after antigen-specific CD4+ T cells were expanded with viral peptide pools. At the end of 9 to 11 days of culture, CD4+ T cells were isolated. The vaccine given was either BNT162b2 or mRNA-1273, in two doses. No vaccinee had earlier SARS-CoV-2 infection, and nucleocapsid antibodies were negative. On day 3 and again on day 7, half the medium was replaced with IL-2 medium.

The chain joins TRBV5-1 to TRBJ2-2; 9 positions agree with TRBD1. This specimen was CD4+ T cells from PBMCs cultured with HCoV-OC43 spike peptides, taken after COVID-19 vaccination. Regarding subset: HCoV-OC43 spike overlapping peptide pool stimulation. This receptor was identified in a human donor who received a COVID-19 vaccine. The DNA for the CDR3 is TGCGCCAGTGGTCGGGACAGGGCAAACACCGGGGAGCTGTTTTTT. Residues: CASGRDRANTGELFF.